The clone carrying this T cell receptor beta chain was counted at least ten times. Its antigen is not identified. Quantitative 5'-RACE with molecular barcodes produced the TCR beta libraries. MiXCR, run by TCRdb on the 5' RACE reads, gives a single entry per CDR3 protein. Among roughly 230,000 distinct CDR3 sequences listed, over 9.5% were seen once. This entry belongs to a study of CD8 T cells in ankylosing spondylitis. Findings of the study overall: Disease-linked clones proved CD8+ and comparatively uncommon in peripheral blood. Significantly higher representation of disease-linked clones was reported for matched ankylosing spondylitis synovial fluid. A TCR beta motif made of fewer than ten highly homologous variants seemed typical of ankylosing spondylitis blood.

From germline, CDR1 is LGHDT and CDR2 YNNKEL (reference sequence). This CDR3 has 14 amino acids. The ends were cut back, 4 bases at V and 6 bases at J, with 14 bases in the middle. This clonotype originated in a male donor with ankylosing spondylitis or in good health (not recorded which). Specimen: blood, either unsorted or a sorted T cell fraction (not recorded which). V is TRBV3-1 and J is TRBJ2-3; D is uncertain. The CDR3 nucleotides read TGTGCCAGCAGCCCTTCTATCACTTCTGATACGCAGTATTTT. This codes for CASSPSITSDTQYF.